This passage covers 5 T cell receptor beta chains from one sample sequenced in a study of early T cells in non-severe SARS-CoV-2 infection. TCRdb re-derived calls from the 5' RACE reads in MiXCR, one entry per CDR3 protein. The sample yields roughly 49,000 distinct CDR3 sequences, 3.5% to 4.5% seen once. Specimen: whole blood. These TCRs come from an adult who was a healthcare worker with PCR-confirmed SARS-CoV-2 infection or an uninfected control (not recorded which).

This clonotype was found many times. This rearrangement joins TRBV5-8 to TRBJ2-7; the match to TRBD2 covers 11 bases. V lost 2 bases and J lost 7; bases outside the gene matches: 8. The germline V gene encodes CDR1 SGHTS and CDR2 YDEGEE. The CDR3 runs to 15 residues. This CDR3 is CASSFLAGGWGEQYF. The DNA for the CDR3 is TGTGCCAGCAGCTTTCTAGCGGGGGGCTGGGGGGAGCAGTACTTC.

Many counts were recorded for this clonotype. The chain has TRBV15 and TRBJ2-1; D is undetermined. Germline values: CDR1 LNHNV, CDR2 YYDKDF (reference sequence). Trimming stripped 3 bases from V and 10 bases from J, with 13 bases between. The CDR3 has 13 amino acids. In DNA form, the CDR3 reads TGTGCCACCAGCAGCGACAAAGGAAGGGAGCAGTTCTTC. This sequence encodes CATSSDKGREQFF.

This clonotype was seen ten or more times. The J gene is TRBJ2-2, the V gene TRBV9, with 10 bases aligning to TRBD2. Germline V gene sequence: CDR1 SGDLS, CDR2 YYNGEE. The length of the CDR3 is 16 residues. The trim removed 0 bases at V and 5 bases at J, leaving 4 bases unmatched. CDR3 amino acids: CASSVAISGGTGELFF. CDR3 nucleotides: TGTGCCAGCAGCGTAGCGATTAGCGGGGGGACCGGGGAGCTGTTTTTT.

This clonotype came up a few times. V is TRBV2 and J is TRBJ2-1; unclear D gene. Trimming took 1 base from V and 1 from J, leaving 8 bases between them. Germline-derived CDR1 and CDR2 are SNHLY and FYNNEI. CDR3 length: 15 amino acids. The CDR3, as DNA: TGTGCCAGCAGTGAAGAGCAACCTTCCTACAATGAGCAGTTCTTC. Translation: CASSEEQPSYNEQFF.

The sample holds many counts of this clonotype. V and J are TRBV29-1 and TRBJ1-2, with no clear D. The germline V and J ends were trimmed by 3 bases and 5 bases, with 7 bases remaining between them. The germline V gene encodes CDR1 SQVTM and CDR2 ANQGSEA. The CDR3 extends over 11 amino acids. The chain's CDR3 is CSVDPDYGYTF. The CDR3 bases are TGCAGCGTTGACCCTGATTATGGCTACACCTTC.